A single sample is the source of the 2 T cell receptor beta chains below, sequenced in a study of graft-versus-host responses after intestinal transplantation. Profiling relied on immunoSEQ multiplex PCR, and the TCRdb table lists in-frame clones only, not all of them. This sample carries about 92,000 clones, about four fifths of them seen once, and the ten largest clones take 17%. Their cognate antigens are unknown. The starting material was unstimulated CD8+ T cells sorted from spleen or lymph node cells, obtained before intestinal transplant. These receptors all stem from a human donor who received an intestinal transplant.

The CDR3 region is CASSLLDSPTDTQYF. The DNA for the CDR3 is TGTGCCAGCAGCTTATTGGACAGTCCCACAGATACGCAGTATTTT. The rearrangement joins TRBV11-2 to TRBJ2-3, with a possible D match to TRBD1 (6 bases). Trimming took off 2 bases at V and 2 bases at J, with 11 bases between the two ends. The CDR3 consists of 15 residues. CDR1 is SGHAT and CDR2 is FQNNGV in the germline V gene.

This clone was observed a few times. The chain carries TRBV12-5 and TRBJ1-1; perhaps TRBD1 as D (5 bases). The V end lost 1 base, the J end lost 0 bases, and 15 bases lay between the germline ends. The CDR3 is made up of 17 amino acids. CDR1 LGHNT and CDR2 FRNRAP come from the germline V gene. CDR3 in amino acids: CASGLADKGDMNTEAFF. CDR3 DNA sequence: TGTGCTAGTGGTTTGGCGGACAAGGGAGACATGAACACTGAAGCTTTCTTT.